The 10 T cell receptor beta chains below were found in one sample sequenced in a study of T cell responses to AZD1222 COVID-19 vaccine. The table came from immunoSEQ multiplex PCR; TCRdb's copy has only in-frame clones and leaves some out. The table shows around 220,000 clones, with roughly 94% occurring only once. The source material was peripheral blood, sampled 28 days after the second dose of the MenACWY control vaccine. Receptors originate from an adult who received the MenACWY meningococcal vaccine as a control.

The chain links TRBV7-9 to TRBJ1-1, with a weak D call TRBD1 (6 bases). V was pared by 3 bases and J by 9 bases, with 14 bases between. CDR1 and CDR2 from the germline V gene are SEHNR and FQNEAQ (reference sequence). This CDR3 is 13 amino acids long. The CDR3 nucleotides read TGTGCCAGCAGCTTGGATCAAACAGGGAAAGCTTTCTTT. It encodes CASSLDQTGKAFF.

Concerning this clone itself: This sample includes further DNA sequences coding for the same CDR3. The chain joins TRBV6-2 or TRBV6-3 to TRBJ2-5; D is unresolved. V lost 5 bases to trimming and J lost 1 base, with 2 bases between them. CDR1 MNHEY and CDR2 SVGEGT come from the germline V gene. The CDR3 has 11 amino acids. CDR3 loop: CASSPQETQYF. Written as DNA, the CDR3 is TGTGCCAGCAGTCCCCAAGAGACCCAGTACTTC.

The chain links TRBV9 to TRBJ2-7; D is possibly TRBD1 (6 bases). This CDR3 is 15 amino acids long. Germline V gives CDR1 SGDLS, CDR2 YYNGEE. Trimming removed 2 bases from V and 6 bases from J, with 18 bases in between. In nucleotides, the CDR3 is TGTGCCAGCAGCGTGGGGACACAATCTCCGGGCGAGCAGTACTTC. Translating gives CASSVGTQSPGEQYF.

The chain joins TRBV9 to TRBJ2-7; TRBD2 agrees at 11 bases. The J segment lost 5 bases and the V segment lost 0 bases, leaving 4 bases of the junction unmatched. Germline-derived CDR1 and CDR2 are SGDLS and YYNGEE. The CDR3 runs 15 residues. The CDR3 loop reads CASSVGLAGGHEQYF. CDR3 bases: TGTGCCAGCAGCGTAGGGCTAGCGGGGGGTCACGAGCAGTACTTC.

This clone appeared once. This rearrangement joins TRBV7-2 to TRBJ1-3; D unresolved. Germline V gene lookup returns CDR1 SGHTA and CDR2 FQGNSA. The CDR3 has 14 residues. With 3 bases removed from V and 0 bases from J, the gap between germline ends came to 6 bases. In nucleotides, the CDR3 is TGTGCCAGCAGCTTGCAGCTCTCTGGAAACACCATATATTTT. Translated, it gives CASSLQLSGNTIYF.

V is TRBV12-2 and J is TRBJ2-1; the DNA was not used to check the table's D call, TRBD1. TRBV12-2 is a pseudogene segment. The CDR3 is 20 amino acids. The CDR3 loop reads CASRLARGRGASLSYNEQFF. The DNA of the CDR3 is TGTGCAAGTCGCTTAGCGCGAGGCAGGGGAGCTTCCCTCTCCTACAATGAGCAGTTCTTC.

The chain joins TRBV4-2 to TRBJ1-6; D uncertain. Germline V gives CDR1 LGHNA, CDR2 YNFKEQ. Trimming removed 4 bases at V and 7 bases at J, with 17 bases between. This CDR3 is built from 16 residues. CDR3 DNA sequence: TGTGCCAGCAGCCCCCGGACCGGCGGCGCGAATTCACCCCTCCACTTT. This sequence encodes CASSPRTGGANSPLHF.

CDR3 sequence: CASSQEAPSRGPFKNEQFF. The DNA of the CDR3 is TGCGCCAGCAGCCAAGAAGCTCCTAGCCGCGGCCCCTTTAAAAATGAGCAGTTCTTC. The chain joins TRBV4-3 to TRBJ2-1; perhaps TRBD2 as D (5 bases). Germline lookup yields CDR1 LGHNA and CDR2 YSLEER. Trimming removed 0 bases from V and 7 bases from J, with 25 bases in between. The CDR3 length is 19 residues.

The V gene is TRBV10-2, the J gene TRBJ2-7; D remains ambiguous. In germline, CDR1 is WSHSY, CDR2 SAAADI. The CDR3 is made up of 11 amino acids. Trimming removed 2 bases from V and 4 bases from J, with 3 bases in between. The CDR3 nucleotides read TGCGCCAGCAGTGAGGGTTACGAGCAGTACTTC. This sequence encodes CASSEGYEQYF.

V and J are TRBV27 and TRBJ1-1, with D uncertain. This CDR3 comprises 13 residues. The ends were cut back, 0 bases at V and 0 bases at J, with 2 bases in the middle. The V gene's germline CDR1 is MNHEY and CDR2 SMNVEV (reference sequence). CDR3 amino acids: CASSLSVNTEAFF. DNA of the CDR3: TGTGCCAGCAGTTTATCGGTGAACACTGAAGCTTTCTTT.